The sequence of this T cell receptor beta chain was determined in a study of CD8+CD57+ T cells in acquired aplastic anemia (dated by TCRdb to between 2017 and 2018). The study in broad terms: Extracted DNA from sorted CD4+ and CD8+ cells averaged approximately 3 ug, ranging from roughly 0.2 to 30 ug. CD8+CD57+ expansion was defined as frequency above the mean frequency observed in healthy subjects.

From its cysteine to its phenylalanine, the CDR3 spans 12 amino acids. The CDR3 DNA has 36 bases and is translated from base 1. The V end loses 0 bases and the J end loses 3 bases, and a stretch of 6 bases separates them. CDR1 and CDR2 (DFQATT, SNEGSKA) derive from the germline V gene (reference sequence). This clonotype was observed many times. Its antigen is unknown. No quality values exist for individual bases; no much larger clone is one base distant. Results the study describes overall, beyond this receptor: Some 30 CD8+ CDR3 sequences were found to be shared between patients and controls, but these sequences appeared to be highly expressed in patients and within the immunodominant clones of the patients. CD8+ Simpson's diversity did not differ significantly between patients and healthy controls (P=0.060).

Genomic DNA served as template for TCR beta VDJ combination and CDR3 sequence profiling. An Illumina HiSeq 2000 was the platform used for TCR repertoire sequencing. The paper's processing steps were these. Repertoires were assessed using TRBV/TRBJ rearrangement plots, CDR3 size and DJ length profiles, and Simpson's diversity index. The most abundant DNA sequence in the deep sequencing data was defined as the immunodominant clone. CDR3 amino acid sequences were checked for sharing across subjects and were also compared against the VDJdb database and published repertoires. Using fastp trimming at Q25 and MiXCR clonotype assembly, TCRdb reanalyzed the public sequencing data and kept in-frame beta chains. Rows are combined by CDR3 protein, so each entry shows the most common genes and DNA. TCRdb, not the original authors, processed these V and J calls. The sample contains 150,000 to 200,000 distinct CDR3 sequences, roughly 50% of them found a single time. The ten most abundant clones make up around 2% of the sample.

Expansion of CD8+CD57+ cells had been shown by flow cytometry in the patients chosen for sequencing. Every patient had a diagnosis of severe acquired aplastic anemia based on International Study of Aplastic Anemia and Agranulocytosis and Camitta criteria. At the time blood was sampled, none of the patients had received any therapy. In the study, sorted CD4+ and CD8+ blood T cells from patients with severe aplastic anemia and from healthy subjects underwent deep sequencing of TCR repertoires. Patients were enrolled in the USA under clinicaltrials.gov protocols 00001620, 01623167, 00001397, 00071045, 00081523 and 00961064. Ficoll-Paque density gradient centrifugation was used to isolate peripheral blood mononuclear cells. CD4+ and CD8+ T cells were sorted by FACS or magnetic beads before DNA extraction.

Source material: sorted CD4+, CD8+, or CD8+CD57+ T cells (not recorded which) from PBMCs. This receptor was obtained from a human donor with aplastic anemia. The sequence is built from TRBV20-1 and TRBJ2-7; the D region is possibly TRBD1 or TRBD2, each matching across 5 bases. The sequence in DNA is TGCAGTGCTAGAGATGGGGGCTACGAGCAGTACTTC. It specifies CSARDGGYEQYF.